A selection of T cell receptor beta chains follows, all from one sample in a study of CD8 T cells in Susac syndrome. Each CDR3 protein is one row after TCRdb ran MiXCR on the immunoSEQ multiplex PCR reads. The sample contains a few hundred thousand distinct CDR3 sequences, over 90% of which appear only once. Material: CD4+ T cells from PBMCs. These receptors originate from a human donor with multiple sclerosis. The CDR3 runs from the conserved cysteine through the conserved F or W. Fields, in order: V gene, clone size, D gene, J gene, CDR3 protein, CDR3 DNA. D genes are given only for firm matches. Size values are once, few and many counts, or a class for expanded clones, and some rows have none.

TRBV29-1	-	-	TRBJ2-1	CSVEGDGYNEQFF	TGCAGCGTTGAAGGGGACGGTTACAATGAGCAGTTCTTC
TRBV7-9	-	-	TRBJ1-2	CASSLSRVDGYTF	TGTGCCAGCAGCTTATCCAGGGTGGATGGCTACACCTTC
TRBV3-1	-	-	TRBJ2-5	CASSPPGGIQETQYF	TGTGCCAGCAGCCCTCCTGGGGGAATCCAAGAGACCCAGTACTTC
TRBV12-3/TRBV12-4	-	-	TRBJ1-2	CASTPARRRAGYTF	TGTGCCAGCACCCCTGCGCGGCGGAGGGCAGGCTACACCTTC
TRBV7-6	-	-	TRBJ1-3	CASSPGQVGNTIYF	TGTGCCAGCAGCCCCGGGCAGGTTGGAAACACCATATATTTT
TRBV20-1	-	TRBD1	TRBJ1-2	CSARDGQGGYGYTF	TGCAGTGCTAGAGATGGGCAGGGGGGCTATGGCTACACCTTC
TRBV7-2	-	-	TRBJ2-3	CASSLAYPGVLDTQYF	TGTGCCAGCAGCTTAGCCTACCCCGGGGTTTTGGATACGCAGTATTTT
TRBV20-1	-	-	TRBJ1-1	CSAREDSEAFF	TGCAGTGCTAGAGAGGACAGTGAAGCTTTCTTT
TRBV9	-	TRBD2	TRBJ2-1	CASSPGLASTYNEQFF	TGTGCCAGCAGCCCCGGACTAGCTTCAACTTACAATGAGCAGTTCTTC
TRBV12-3/TRBV12-4	once	-	TRBJ2-2	CASSPTGSTGELFF	TGTGCCAGCAGCCCTACAGGATCCACCGGGGAGCTGTTTTTT
TRBV9	-	-	TRBJ2-3	CASSGGIPTDTQYF	TGTGCCAGCAGCGGAGGGATCCCCACAGATACGCAGTATTTT
TRBV29-1	-	TRBD1	TRBJ2-7	CSVELATGFGEQYF	TGCAGCGTTGAACTGGCGACAGGGTTCGGGGAGCAGTACTTC
TRBV25-1	-	-	TRBJ2-5	CASSENGRKETQYF	TGTGCCAGCAGTGAAAATGGCCGGAAAGAGACCCAGTACTTC
TRBV7-9	-	-	TRBJ2-5	CASSFDQYGQETQYF	TGTGCCAGCAGCTTCGACCAATACGGGCAAGAGACCCAGTACTTC
TRBV15	-	-	TRBJ2-1	CATSRDLTGPNEQFF	TGTGCCACCAGCAGAGACTTAACAGGGCCTAATGAGCAGTTCTTC
TRBV3-1	-	TRBD2	TRBJ2-3	CASSPLPGLAWDTQYF	TGTGCCAGCAGCCCTTTGCCGGGACTAGCGTGGGATACGCAGTATTTT
TRBV12-3/TRBV12-4	few	-	TRBJ2-1	CASSLVQNEQFF	TGTGCCAGCAGTTTAGTGCAGAATGAGCAGTTCTTC
TRBV2	-	-	TRBJ1-6	CASKDGGVSPLHF	TGTGCCAGCAAGGACGGCGGGGTTTCACCCCTCCACTTT
TRBV30	-	-	TRBJ1-5	CAWSDGWDQPQHF	TGTGCCTGGAGCGACGGGTGGGATCAGCCCCAGCATTTT
TRBV23-1	-	TRBD1	TRBJ1-1	CASSHMGQENTEAFF	TGCGCCAGCAGTCATATGGGACAGGAGAACACTGAAGCTTTCTTT
TRBV3-1	-	TRBD1	TRBJ1-5	CASSQGGTASNQPQHF	TGTGCCAGCAGCCAAGGGGGGACAGCAAGCAATCAGCCCCAGCATTTT
TRBV30	-	TRBD1	TRBJ2-7	CAWSVIGQGARLEYF	TGTGCCTGGAGTGTAATTGGGCAGGGGGCGCGTTTGGAGTACTTC
TRBV9	once	-	TRBJ1-1	CASSVVQGTNTEAFF	TGTGCCAGCAGCGTAGTGCAGGGGACGAACACTGAAGCTTTCTTT
TRBV7-2	-	TRBD2	TRBJ2-3	CASSLSGGGASCDF	TGTGCCAGCAGCTTATCTGGCGGGGGGGCCTCTTGTGATTTT
TRBV3-1	-	-	TRBJ2-3	CASSHLADTQYF	TGTGCCAGCAGCCATCTGGCAGATACGCAGTATTTT